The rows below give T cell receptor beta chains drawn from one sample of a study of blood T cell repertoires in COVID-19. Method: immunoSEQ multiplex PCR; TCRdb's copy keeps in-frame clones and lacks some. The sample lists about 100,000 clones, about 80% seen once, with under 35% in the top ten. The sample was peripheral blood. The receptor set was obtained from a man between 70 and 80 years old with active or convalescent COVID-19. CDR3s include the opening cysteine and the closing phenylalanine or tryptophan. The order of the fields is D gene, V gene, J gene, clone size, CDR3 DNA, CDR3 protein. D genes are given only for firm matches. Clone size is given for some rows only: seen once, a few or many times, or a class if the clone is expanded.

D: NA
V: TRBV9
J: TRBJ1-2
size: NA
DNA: TGTGCCAGCAGCGCAACAGGGTATACGGGCTACACCTTC
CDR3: CASSATGYTGYTF

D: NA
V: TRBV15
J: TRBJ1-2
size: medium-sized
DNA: TGTGCCACCAGCCCCCCAGGGGACTATGGCTACACCTTC
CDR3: CATSPPGDYGYTF

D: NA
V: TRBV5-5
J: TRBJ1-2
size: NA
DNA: TGTGCCAGCAGCCGGGACACTCCGACGAGGGGCTACACCTTC
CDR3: CASSRDTPTRGYTF

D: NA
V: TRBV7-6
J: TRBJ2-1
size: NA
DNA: TGTGCCAGCAGCTTAGCGGCGGCAGGGCCCAATGAGCAGTTCTTC
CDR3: CASSLAAAGPNEQFF

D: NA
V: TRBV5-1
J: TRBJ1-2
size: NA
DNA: TGCGCCAGCAGCTCCAACGACAGAAGGTATGGCTACACCTTC
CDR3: CASSSNDRRYGYTF

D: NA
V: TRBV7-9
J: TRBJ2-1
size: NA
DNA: TGTGCCAGCAGCCCAAGGGGTAGCGGCCTTTCCTACAATGAGCAGTTCTTC
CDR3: CASSPRGSGLSYNEQFF

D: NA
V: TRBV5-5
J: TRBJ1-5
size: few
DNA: TGTGCCAGCAGCCTAAACAGGGTCGATACCAATCAGCCCCAGCATTTT
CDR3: CASSLNRVDTNQPQHF

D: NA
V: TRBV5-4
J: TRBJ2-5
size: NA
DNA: TGTGCCAGCAGCTTGCAAGCGGGTCAAGAGACCCAGTACTTC
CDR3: CASSLQAGQETQYF

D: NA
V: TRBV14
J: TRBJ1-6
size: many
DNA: TGTGCCAGCAGCCCCTTTGACGGGTCACCCCTCCACTTT
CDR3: CASSPFDGSPLHF

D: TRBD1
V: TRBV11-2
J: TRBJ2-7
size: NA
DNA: TGTGCCAGCAGCTTTGGACAGGTCTTTCGGGAGCAGTACTTC
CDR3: CASSFGQVFREQYF

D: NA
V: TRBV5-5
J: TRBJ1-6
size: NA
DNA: TGTGCCAGCAGCCTAGGGGCCTCTGGCTCACCCCTCCACTTT
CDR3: CASSLGASGSPLHF

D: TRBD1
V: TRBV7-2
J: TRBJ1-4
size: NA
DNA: TGTGCCAGCAGCCCCCGACAGGGTGAAAAACTGTTTTTT
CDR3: CASSPRQGEKLFF

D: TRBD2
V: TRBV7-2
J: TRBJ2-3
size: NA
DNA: TGTGCCAGCTCCGCGGGGGTCTACACAGATACGCAGTATTTT
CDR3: CASSAGVYTDTQYF

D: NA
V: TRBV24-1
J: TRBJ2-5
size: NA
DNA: TGTGCCACCAGTGATTCATCAGGGGGGAGGGAGACCCAGTACTTC
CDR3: CATSDSSGGRETQYF

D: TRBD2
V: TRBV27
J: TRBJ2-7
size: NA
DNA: TGTGCCAGCAGTTTGGGCCTAGCGGGGTTCTACGAGCAGTACTTC
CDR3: CASSLGLAGFYEQYF

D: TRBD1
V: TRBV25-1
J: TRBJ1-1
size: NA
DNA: TGTGCCAGCAGTGATGGACAGGGGGCTGGCACTGAAGCTTTCTTT
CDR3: CASSDGQGAGTEAFF

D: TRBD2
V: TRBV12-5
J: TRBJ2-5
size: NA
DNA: TGTGCTAGTGGTCTAGGTAGCGCCGGGGGGGAGACCCAGTACTTC
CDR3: CASGLGSAGGETQYF

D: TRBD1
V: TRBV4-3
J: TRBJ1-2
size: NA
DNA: TGCGCCAGCAGCCGGATGACAGGGGGCGACTATGGCTACACCTTC
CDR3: CASSRMTGGDYGYTF

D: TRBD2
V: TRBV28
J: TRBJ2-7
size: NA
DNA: TGTGCCAGCAGCGAACTAGCGGCCTACGAGCAGTACTTC
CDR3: CASSELAAYEQYF

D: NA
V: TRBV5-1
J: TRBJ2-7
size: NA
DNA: TGCGCCAGCAGCCAAAACTACGAGCAGTACTTC
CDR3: CASSQNYEQYF

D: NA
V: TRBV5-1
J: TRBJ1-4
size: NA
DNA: TGCGCCAGCAGCTACGGGACACCAGATAATGAAAAACTGTTTTTT
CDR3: CASSYGTPDNEKLFF

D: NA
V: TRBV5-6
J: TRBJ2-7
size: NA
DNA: TGTGCCAGCAGCATCCGGGACATGTCCTACGAGCAGTACTTC
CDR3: CASSIRDMSYEQYF

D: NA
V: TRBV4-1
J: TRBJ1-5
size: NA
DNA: TGCGCCAGCAGCCAAGAGTACCGTGGACAGCATGTTAATCAGCCCCAGCATTTT
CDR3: CASSQEYRGQHVNQPQHF

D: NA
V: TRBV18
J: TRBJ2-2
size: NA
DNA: TGTGCCAGCCCCCGCGGGTCCGCGAACACCGGGGAGCTGTTTTTT
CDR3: CASPRGSANTGELFF

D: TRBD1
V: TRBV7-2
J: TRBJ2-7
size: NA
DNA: TGTGCCAGCAGCCCACGGACAGGGGGCGGATACGAGCAGTACTTC
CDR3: CASSPRTGGGYEQYF

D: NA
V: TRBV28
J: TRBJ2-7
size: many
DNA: TGTGCCAGCAGCCTTTACAGGGACGAGCAGTACTTC
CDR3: CASSLYRDEQYF

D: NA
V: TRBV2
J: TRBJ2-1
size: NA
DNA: TGTGCCAGCAGTGAGTGGGGGGGCCGGGGTGAGCAGTTCTTC
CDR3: CASSEWGGRGEQFF

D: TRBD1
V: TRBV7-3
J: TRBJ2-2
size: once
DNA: TGTGCCAGCAGCTTCGGGACGGGACAGGGGGGGAAGCCCGGGGAGCTGTTTTTT
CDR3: CASSFGTGQGGKPGELFF

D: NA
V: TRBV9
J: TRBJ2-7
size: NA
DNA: TGTGCCAGCAGCGTAGCTCAGGATCCCGACGAGCAGTACTTC
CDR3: CASSVAQDPDEQYF

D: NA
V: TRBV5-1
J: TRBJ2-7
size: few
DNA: TGCGCCAGCAGCTTGGGGCAGGGCTCCTACGAGCAGTACTTC
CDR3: CASSLGQGSYEQYF

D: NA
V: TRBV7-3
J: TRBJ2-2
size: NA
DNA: TGTGCCAGCAGCGCTAGGGGGGGCCCCAACACCGGGGAGCTGTTTTTT
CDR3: CASSARGGPNTGELFF

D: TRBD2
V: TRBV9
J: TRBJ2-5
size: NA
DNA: TGTGCCAGCAGCCCAGAGGGCGGGGGGGCCGAGGAGACCCAGTACTTC
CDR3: CASSPEGGGAEETQYF

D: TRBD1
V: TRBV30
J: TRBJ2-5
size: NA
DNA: TGTGCCTGGAGCCATCCGGGACAGGGGGAAGAGACCCAGTACTTC
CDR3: CAWSHPGQGEETQYF

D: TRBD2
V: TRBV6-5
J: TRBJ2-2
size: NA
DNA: TGTGCCAGCAGTTACTCAAGCGGGGTTTATGGCGGGGAGCTGTTTTTT
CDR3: CASSYSSGVYGGELFF

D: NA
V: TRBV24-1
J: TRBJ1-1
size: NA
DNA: TGTGCCACCAGGGCTGATGTCCTCAACACTGAAGCTTTCTTT
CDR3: CATRADVLNTEAFF

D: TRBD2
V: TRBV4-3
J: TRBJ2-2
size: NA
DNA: TGCGCCAGCAGCCCAACCGGGGGGGGCCACCCCACAATCAATCCGAACACCGGGGAGCTGTTTTTT
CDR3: CASSPTGGGHPTINPNTGELFF

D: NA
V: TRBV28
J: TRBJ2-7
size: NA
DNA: TGTGCCAGCAGTAAGAAACAGGGAAGGACCTACGAGCAGTACTTC
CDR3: CASSKKQGRTYEQYF

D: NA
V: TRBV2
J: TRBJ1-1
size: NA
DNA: TGTGCCAGCAGCGCAGGGAACACTGAAGCTTTCTTT
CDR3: CASSAGNTEAFF

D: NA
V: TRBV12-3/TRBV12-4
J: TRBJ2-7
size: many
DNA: TGTGCCAGCAGTTTTGGTAGCTCCTACGAGCAGTACTTC
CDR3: CASSFGSSYEQYF

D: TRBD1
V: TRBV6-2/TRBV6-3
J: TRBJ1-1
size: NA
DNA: TGTGCCAGCAGTTACTCGACGACAGGGCGAGAGGACACTGAAGCTTTCTTT
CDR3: CASSYSTTGREDTEAFF

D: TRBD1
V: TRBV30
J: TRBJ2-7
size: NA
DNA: TGTGCCTGGAGTTTCGGGACAGGGGCCTACGAGCAGTACTTC
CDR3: CAWSFGTGAYEQYF

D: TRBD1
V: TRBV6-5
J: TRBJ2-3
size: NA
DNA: TGTGCCAGCAGACTGAACAGGGGGAGGCCAGATACGCAGTATTTT
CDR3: CASRLNRGRPDTQYF

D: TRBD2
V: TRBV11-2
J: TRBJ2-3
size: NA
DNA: TGTGCCAGCAGCTCCTTAGCGGGATACACAGATACGCAGTATTTT
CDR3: CASSSLAGYTDTQYF

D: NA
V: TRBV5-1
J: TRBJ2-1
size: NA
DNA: TGCGCCAGCAGCAACCCTAGGAGCCATGAGCAGTTCTTC
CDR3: CASSNPRSHEQFF

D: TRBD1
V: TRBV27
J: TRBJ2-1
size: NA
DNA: TGTGCCAGCAGCCCCTCGAAGGGGGCTCTGTTGAAGGAGCAGTTCTTC
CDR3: CASSPSKGALLKEQFF

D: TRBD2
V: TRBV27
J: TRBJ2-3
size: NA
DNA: TGTGCCAGCAGTCAGCTAGCGGGGGCCAGCACAGATACGCAGTATTTT
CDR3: CASSQLAGASTDTQYF

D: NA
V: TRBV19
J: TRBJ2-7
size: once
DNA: TGTGCCACGCTGGGGCAGTGGGTATACGAGCAGTACTTC
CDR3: CATLGQWVYEQYF

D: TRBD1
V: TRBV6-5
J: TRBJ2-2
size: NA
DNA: TGTGCCAGCAATTACAGGGGGCGCACCGGGGAGCTGTTTTTT
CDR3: CASNYRGRTGELFF

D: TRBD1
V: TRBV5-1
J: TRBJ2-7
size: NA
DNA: TGCGCCAGCAGCTTGGGTGGGACAGCCTCCTACGAGCAGTACTTC
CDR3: CASSLGGTASYEQYF

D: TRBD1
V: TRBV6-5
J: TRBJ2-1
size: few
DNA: TGTGCCAGCAGGAACAGGGGTAGCTATGAGCAGTTCTTC
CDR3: CASRNRGSYEQFF

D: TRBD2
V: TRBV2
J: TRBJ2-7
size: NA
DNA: TGTGCCAGCAGTGGCCTAGCGGGAACCTCCTACGAGCAGTACTTC
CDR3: CASSGLAGTSYEQYF

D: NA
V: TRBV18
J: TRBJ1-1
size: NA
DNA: TGTGCCAGCTCACCGGAGCGACAGGAAGCTTTCTTT
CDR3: CASSPERQEAFF

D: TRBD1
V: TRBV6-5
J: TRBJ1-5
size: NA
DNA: TGTGCCAGCAGTAACAGGGGGCAGCAGCCCCAGCATTTT
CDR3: CASSNRGQQPQHF